Presented here are 3 T cell receptor beta chains from one specimen sequenced in a study of T-cell reconstitution after alpha-beta-depleted transplantation in children. Unique molecular identifiers were incorporated during preparation of the TCRbeta library. TCRdb re-called the PCR reads through MiXCR, storing one row per CDR3 protein. Of approximately 190,000 distinct CDR3 sequences detected, 6.3% appear once; the ten largest clones hold 4.5%. The sample here was PBMCs, taken before TCRalphabeta/CD19-depleted stem cell transplant. The receptors stem from a girl under three years old with combined immunodeficiency, due to receive a stem cell transplant.

The chain is built from TRBV7-2 and TRBJ2-1; 8 bases fit TRBD2. V shed 1 base, J shed 10 bases, and the junction held 9 bases outside the gene matches. The CDR3 contains 15 residues. CDR1 is SGHTA and CDR2 is FQGNSA in the germline V gene. The CDR3 DNA is TGTGCCAGCAGCTTAGGCGGGAGCGGGGGAGAAGAGCAGTTCTTC. It codes for CASSLGGSGGEEQFF.

This clonotype was seen many times. The V call is TRBV28, the J call TRBJ2-6; no definite D call. CDR3 length: 18 residues. Germline CDR1 reads MDHEN; CDR2 reads SYDVKM. V was trimmed by 3 bases and J by 1 base, leaving 16 bases between them. CDR3 in DNA: TGTGCCAGCAGTTTGCTGACAAGCGCAAATTCTGGGGCCAACGTCCTGACTTTC. This encodes CASSLLTSANSGANVLTF.

This clonotype was counted many times. The chain couples TRBV21-1 to TRBJ2-5; the DNA was not used to check the table's D call, TRBD1. TRBV21-1 is classified as a pseudogene. There are 12 residues in the CDR3. CDR3 loop: CASSDRKETQYF. The CDR3 DNA reads TGTGCCAGCAGCGACAGGAAAGAGACCCAGTACTTC.